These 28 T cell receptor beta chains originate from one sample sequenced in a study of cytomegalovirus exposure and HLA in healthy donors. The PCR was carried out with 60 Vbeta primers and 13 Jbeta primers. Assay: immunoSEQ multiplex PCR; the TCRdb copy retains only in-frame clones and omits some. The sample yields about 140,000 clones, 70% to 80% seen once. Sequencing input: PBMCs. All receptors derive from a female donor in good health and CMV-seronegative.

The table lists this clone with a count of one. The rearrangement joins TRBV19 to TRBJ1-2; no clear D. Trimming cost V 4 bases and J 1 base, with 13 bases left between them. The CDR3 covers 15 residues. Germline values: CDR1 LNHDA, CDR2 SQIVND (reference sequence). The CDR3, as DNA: TGTGCCAGTAGTAGGACCGGGGAAGTTAACTATGGCTACACCTTC. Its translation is CASSRTGEVNYGYTF.

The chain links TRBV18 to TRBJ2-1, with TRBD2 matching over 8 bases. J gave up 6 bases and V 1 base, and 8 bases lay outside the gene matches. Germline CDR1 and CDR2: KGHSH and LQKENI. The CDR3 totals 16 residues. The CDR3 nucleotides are TGTGCCAGCTCACCACGGCAAAGCGGGAGTACCAATGAGCAGTTCTTC. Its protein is CASSPRQSGSTNEQFF.

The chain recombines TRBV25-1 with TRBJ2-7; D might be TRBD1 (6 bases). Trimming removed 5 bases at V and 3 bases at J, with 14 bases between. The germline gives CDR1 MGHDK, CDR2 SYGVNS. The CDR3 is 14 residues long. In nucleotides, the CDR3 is TGTGCCAGCAGTAAACCGGGACAAGTCTACGAGCAGTACTTC. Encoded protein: CASSKPGQVYEQYF.

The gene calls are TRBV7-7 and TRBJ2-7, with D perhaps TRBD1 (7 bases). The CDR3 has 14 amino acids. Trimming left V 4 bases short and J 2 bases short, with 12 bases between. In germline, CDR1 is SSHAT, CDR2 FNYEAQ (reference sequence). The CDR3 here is CASSYRGGTYEQYF. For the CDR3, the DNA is TGTGCCAGCAGCTACAGGGGAGGAACCTACGAGCAGTACTTC.

CDR3 DNA sequence: TGCGCCAGCAGCAAAGGGACAGGCCCGGATAGGGCTTTCTTT. It specifies CASSKGTGPDRAFF. The chain employs TRBV5-1 and TRBJ1-1; 8 bases match TRBD1. The V segment lost 4 bases and the J segment 11 bases; nucleotides outside the gene matches: 13. In germline, CDR1 is SGHRS, CDR2 YFSETQ. The CDR3 runs to 14 residues.

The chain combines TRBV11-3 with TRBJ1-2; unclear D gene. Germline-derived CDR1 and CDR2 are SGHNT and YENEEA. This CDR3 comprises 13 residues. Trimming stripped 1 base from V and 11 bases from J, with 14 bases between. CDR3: CASSLATTAGYTF. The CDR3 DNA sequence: TGTGCCAGCAGCTTAGCCACGACGGCCGGGTACACCTTC.

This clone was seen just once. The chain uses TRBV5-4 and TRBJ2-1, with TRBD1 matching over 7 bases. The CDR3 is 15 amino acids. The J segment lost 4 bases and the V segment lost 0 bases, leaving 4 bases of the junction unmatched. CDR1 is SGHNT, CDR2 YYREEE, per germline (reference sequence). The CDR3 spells CASSLAGGRYNEQFF. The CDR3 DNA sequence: TGTGCCAGCAGCTTGGCAGGGGGAAGATACAATGAGCAGTTCTTC.

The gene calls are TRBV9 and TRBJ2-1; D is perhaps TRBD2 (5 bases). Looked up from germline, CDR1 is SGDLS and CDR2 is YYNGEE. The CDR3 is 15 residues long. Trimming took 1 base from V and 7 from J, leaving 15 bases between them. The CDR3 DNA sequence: TGTGCCAGCAGCGTAATGGACGCGAGGAGGAATGAGCAGTTCTTC. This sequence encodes CASSVMDARRNEQFF.

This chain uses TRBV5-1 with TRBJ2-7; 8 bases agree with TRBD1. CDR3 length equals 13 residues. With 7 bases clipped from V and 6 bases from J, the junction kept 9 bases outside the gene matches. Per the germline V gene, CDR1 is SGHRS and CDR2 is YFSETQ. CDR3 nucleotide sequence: TGCGCCAGCTTAGACAGGGGTCCCGGCGAGCAGTACTTC. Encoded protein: CASLDRGPGEQYF.

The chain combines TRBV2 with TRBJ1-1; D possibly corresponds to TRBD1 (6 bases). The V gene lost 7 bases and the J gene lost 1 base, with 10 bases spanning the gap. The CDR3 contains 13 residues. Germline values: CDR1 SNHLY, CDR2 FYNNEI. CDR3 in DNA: TGTGCCAGCAAGACAGGTGGGAACACTGAAGCTTTCTTT. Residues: CASKTGGNTEAFF.

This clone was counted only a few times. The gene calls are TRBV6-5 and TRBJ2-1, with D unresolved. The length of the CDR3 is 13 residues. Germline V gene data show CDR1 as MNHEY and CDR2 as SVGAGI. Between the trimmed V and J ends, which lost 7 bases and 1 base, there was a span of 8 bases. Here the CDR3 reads CASKTQSYNEQFF. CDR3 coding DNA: TGTGCCAGCAAGACTCAATCCTACAATGAGCAGTTCTTC.

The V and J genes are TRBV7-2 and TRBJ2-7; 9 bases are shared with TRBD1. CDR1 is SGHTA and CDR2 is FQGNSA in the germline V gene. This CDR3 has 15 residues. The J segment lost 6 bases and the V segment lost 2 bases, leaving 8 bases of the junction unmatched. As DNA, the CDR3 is TGTGCCAGCAGCTTATATGGACAGGGGCTGGGCGAGCAGTACTTC. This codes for CASSLYGQGLGEQYF.

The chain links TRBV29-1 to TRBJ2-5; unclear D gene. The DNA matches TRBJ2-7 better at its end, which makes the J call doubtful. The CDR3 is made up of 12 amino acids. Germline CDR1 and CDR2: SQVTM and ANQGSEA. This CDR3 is CSVGRGAYEQYF. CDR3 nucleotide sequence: TGCAGCGTTGGACGCGGTGCCTACGAGCAGTACTTC.

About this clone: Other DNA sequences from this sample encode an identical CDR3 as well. The CDR3 DNA reads as TGTGCCAGCAGCAAGACAGGGGCGAACACCGGGGAGCTGTTTTTT. This codes for CASSKTGANTGELFF. This chain uses TRBV9 with TRBJ2-2; 8 nucleotides align to TRBD1. CDR1 and CDR2 from the germline V gene are SGDLS and YYNGEE. There are 15 residues in the CDR3. The V and J ends lost 4 bases and 0 bases, in that order; junction bases with no gene match: 2.

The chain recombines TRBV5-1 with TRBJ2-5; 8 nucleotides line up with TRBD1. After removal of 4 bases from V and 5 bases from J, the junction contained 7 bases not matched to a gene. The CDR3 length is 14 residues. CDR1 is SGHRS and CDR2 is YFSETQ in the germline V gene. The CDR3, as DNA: TGCGCCAGCAGCCCGGGACAGGCGGCGGAGACCCAGTACTTC. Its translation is CASSPGQAAETQYF.

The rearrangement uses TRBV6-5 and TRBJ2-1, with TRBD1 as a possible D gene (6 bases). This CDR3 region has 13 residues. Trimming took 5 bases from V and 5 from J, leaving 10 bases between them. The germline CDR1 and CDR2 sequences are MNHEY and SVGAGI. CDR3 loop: CASSRGTNNEQFF. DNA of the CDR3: TGTGCCAGCAGTAGAGGGACAAACAATGAGCAGTTCTTC.

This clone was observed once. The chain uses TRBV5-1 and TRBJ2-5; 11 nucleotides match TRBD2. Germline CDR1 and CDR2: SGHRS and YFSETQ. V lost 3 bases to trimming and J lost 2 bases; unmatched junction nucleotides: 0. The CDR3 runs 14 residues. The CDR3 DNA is TGCGCCAGCAGCTCTAGCGGGGGGCAAGAGACCCAGTACTTC. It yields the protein CASSSSGGQETQYF.

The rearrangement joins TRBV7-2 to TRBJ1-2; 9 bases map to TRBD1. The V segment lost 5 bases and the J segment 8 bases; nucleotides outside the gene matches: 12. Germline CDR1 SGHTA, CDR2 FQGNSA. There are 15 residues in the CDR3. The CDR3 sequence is CASSTLLTGGGGYTF. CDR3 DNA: TGTGCCAGCAGCACCCTATTGACAGGGGGAGGGGGCTACACCTTC.

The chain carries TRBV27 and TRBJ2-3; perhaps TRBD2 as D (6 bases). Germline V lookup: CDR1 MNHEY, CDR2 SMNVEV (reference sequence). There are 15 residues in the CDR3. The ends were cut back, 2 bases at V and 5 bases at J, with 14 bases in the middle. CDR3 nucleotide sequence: TGTGCCAGCAGTTTAGTGGGGATGGGGGGAGATACGCAGTATTTT. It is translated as CASSLVGMGGDTQYF.

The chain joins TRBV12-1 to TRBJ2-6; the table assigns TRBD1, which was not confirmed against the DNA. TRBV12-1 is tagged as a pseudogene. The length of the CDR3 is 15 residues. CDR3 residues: CASSKYRVGANVLTF. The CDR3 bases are TGTGCCAGCAGTAAGTACAGGGTTGGGGCCAACGTCCTGACTTTC.

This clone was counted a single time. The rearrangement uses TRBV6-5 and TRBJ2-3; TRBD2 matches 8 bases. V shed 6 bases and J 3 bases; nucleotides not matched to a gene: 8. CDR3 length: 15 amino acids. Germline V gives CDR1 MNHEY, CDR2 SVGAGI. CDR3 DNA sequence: TGTGCCAGCAGCCAACTAGCGGTTCGTACAGATACGCAGTATTTT. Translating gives CASSQLAVRTDTQYF.

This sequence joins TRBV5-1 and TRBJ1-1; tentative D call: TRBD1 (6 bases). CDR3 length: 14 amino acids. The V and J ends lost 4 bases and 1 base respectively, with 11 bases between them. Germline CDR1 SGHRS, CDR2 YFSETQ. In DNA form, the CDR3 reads TGCGCCAGCAGCCCAGGGACACAGAACACTGAAGCTTTCTTT. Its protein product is CASSPGTQNTEAFF.

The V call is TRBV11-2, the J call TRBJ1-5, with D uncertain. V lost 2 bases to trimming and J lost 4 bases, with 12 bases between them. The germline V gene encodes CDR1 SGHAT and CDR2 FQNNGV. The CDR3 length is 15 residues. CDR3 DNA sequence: TGTGCCAGCAGCTTAACACGTAACGGGAATCAGCCCCAGCATTTT. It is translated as CASSLTRNGNQPQHF.

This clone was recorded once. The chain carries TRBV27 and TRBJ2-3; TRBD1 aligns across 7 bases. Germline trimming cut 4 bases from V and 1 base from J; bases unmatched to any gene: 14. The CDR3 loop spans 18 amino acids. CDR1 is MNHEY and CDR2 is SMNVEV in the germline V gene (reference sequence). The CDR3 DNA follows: TGTGCCAGCAGTTCTCCTCGGACAGGAAGCCGGGGCACAGATACGCAGTATTTT. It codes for CASSSPRTGSRGTDTQYF.

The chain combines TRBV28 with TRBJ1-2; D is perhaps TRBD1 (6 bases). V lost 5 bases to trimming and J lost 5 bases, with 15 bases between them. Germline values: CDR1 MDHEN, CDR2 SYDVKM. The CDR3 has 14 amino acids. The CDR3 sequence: CASSVQGFGYGYTF. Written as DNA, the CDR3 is TGTGCCAGCAGTGTACAGGGTTTCGGATATGGCTACACCTTC.

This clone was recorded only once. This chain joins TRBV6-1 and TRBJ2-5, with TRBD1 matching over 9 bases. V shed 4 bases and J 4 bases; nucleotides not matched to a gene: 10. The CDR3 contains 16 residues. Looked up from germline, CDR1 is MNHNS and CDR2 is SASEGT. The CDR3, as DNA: TGTGCCAGCAGTGGAAGGGACAGGGTATTTGGAGAGACCCAGTACTTC. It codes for CASSGRDRVFGETQYF.

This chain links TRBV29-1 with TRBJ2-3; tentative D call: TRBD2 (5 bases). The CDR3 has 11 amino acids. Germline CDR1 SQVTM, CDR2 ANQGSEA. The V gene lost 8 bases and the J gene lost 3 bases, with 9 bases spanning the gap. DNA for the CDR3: TGCAGCTTGGGAGTAACAGATACGCAGTATTTT. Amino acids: CSLGVTDTQYF.

CDR3 region: CASSSGQRAGGSPLHF. The CDR3 bases are TGTGCCAGCAGTTCCGGACAGCGAGCGGGAGGGTCACCCCTCCACTTT. The chain couples TRBV6-5 to TRBJ1-6; D is perhaps TRBD1 (6 bases). The V and J ends lost 4 bases and 10 bases respectively, with 20 bases between them. The CDR3 length is 16 residues. Germline V gene lookup returns CDR1 MNHEY and CDR2 SVGAGI.